These 11 T cell receptor beta chains share one sample of origin, sequenced in a study of T-cell memory formation after mild COVID-19. TCRdb used MiXCR to reprocess the 5' RACE reads, holding one entry per CDR3 protein. The sample includes almost 550,000 distinct CDR3 sequences, 20% of them seen just once. Material: PBMCs or a T cell subset sorted from them (not recorded which). These receptors all stem from an adult woman who had mild COVID-19 (a few samples of this study predate the infection). Cell type and time point are not known.

Written as DNA, the CDR3 is TGTGCCAGCAGCGTTCTTGGACAGAGCGCTGAAGCTTTCTTT. Translating it yields CASSVLGQSAEAFF. The V and J genes are TRBV12-3 or TRBV12-4 and TRBJ1-1; D might be TRBD1 (6 bases). CDR3 length: 14 residues. V was pared by 6 bases and J by 6 bases, with 17 bases between.

This clonotype has a handful of counts. In DNA form, the CDR3 reads TGTGCCAGCAGCTCCTACAGGGGCTATGGCTACACCTTC. Translation gives CASSSYRGYGYTF. The rearrangement joins TRBV7-9 to TRBJ1-2, with 7 bases identical to TRBD1. The length of the CDR3 is 13 residues. Germline-derived CDR1 and CDR2 are SEHNR and FQNEAQ (reference sequence). Trimming took 4 bases from V and 4 from J; bases not matched to a gene: 3.

This clonotype was counted between two and nine times. The rearrangement links TRBV19 to TRBJ2-5; D could derive from TRBD1 or TRBD2 (5 bases each). This CDR3 spans 10 amino acids. CDR1 is LNHDA and CDR2 is SQIVND in the germline V gene (reference sequence). The V end was cut by 10 bases, the J end by 5 bases, with 8 bases between. CDR3 protein: CATEGETQYF. CDR3 DNA: TGTGCCACCGAGGGGGAGACCCAGTACTTC.

This clonotype was found a few times. The rearrangement joins TRBV20-1 to TRBJ2-3; 9 bases map to TRBD2. The V gene end was trimmed by 1 base and the J gene end by 3 bases; junction bases not matched to a gene: 17. CDR3 size: 19 residues. The germline gives CDR1 DFQATT, CDR2 SNEGSKA (reference sequence). In DNA, the CDR3 is TGCAGTGCTAGAGGAATCGCGGCTAGCGGGGAGTTACAAACAGATACGCAGTATTTT. Protein: CSARGIAASGELQTDTQYF.

This clonotype came up a few times. The rearrangement uses TRBV12-3 or TRBV12-4 and TRBJ1-6; 8 bases are a match to TRBD1. Trimming at V came to 8 bases and at J to 6 bases, leaving 18 bases not matched to a gene. CDR3 length: 18 residues. The DNA of the CDR3 is TGTGCCAGCCGGGCCTCTCCGGGACAGGCCTCCCCTAATTCACCCCTCCACTTT. Translating it yields CASRASPGQASPNSPLHF.

This rearrangement joins TRBV19 to TRBJ1-2, with a tentative D call TRBD1 (6 bases). This CDR3 has 15 residues. V shed 7 bases and J shed 1 base, with 16 bases lying between them. Per germline, CDR1 LNHDA and CDR2 SQIVND (reference sequence). In DNA form, the CDR3 reads TGTGCCAGTATGGACAGTACTTTCCATAACTATGGCTACACCTTC. Its translation is CASMDSTFHNYGYTF.

The chain links TRBV12-3 or TRBV12-4 to TRBJ1-1, with D unresolved. CDR3 length: 13 residues. V dropped 8 bases and J dropped 8 bases, with 18 bases sitting between them. As DNA, the CDR3 is TGTGCCAGCCTCATAGGCCACCCGGGGGAAGCTTTCTTT. Protein: CASLIGHPGEAFF.

The CDR3 loop is CASSQDAGLAGLSYEQYF. The CDR3 region has the DNA TGCGCCAGCAGCCAAGATGCGGGCCTAGCGGGTCTTTCCTACGAGCAGTACTTC. The chain links TRBV4-3 to TRBJ2-7; 8 bases are shared with TRBD2. Losses at the gene ends were 0 bases for V and 1 base for J; bases not matched to a gene: 11. Germline V gene lookup returns CDR1 LGHNA and CDR2 YSLEER. CDR3 size: 18 residues.

This clonotype was seen just once. V and J are TRBV9 and TRBJ2-3; 12 bases are shared with TRBD2. The germline V gene has CDR1 SGDLS and CDR2 YYNGEE. The CDR3 has 16 amino acids. V gave up 3 bases and J gave up 5 bases; unmatched junction bases: 7. The CDR3 region is CASSELTSGGIDTQYF. CDR3 DNA sequence: TGTGCCAGCAGCGAACTAACTAGCGGGGGGATAGATACGCAGTATTTT. Complete variable domain (other parts from reference TRBV9 and TRBJ2-3): DSGVTQTPKHLITATGQRVTLRCSPRSGDLSVYWYQQSLDQGLQFLIQYYNGEERAKGNILERFSAQQFPDLHSELNLSSLELGDSALYFCASSELTSGGIDTQYFGPGTRLTVL.

Only a few counts were recorded for this clonotype. V usage is TRBV4-3 and J usage is TRBJ2-3; 11 bases match TRBD2. Germline CDR1 and CDR2: LGHNA and YSLEER. CDR3 size: 18 residues. V trimming: 0 bases; J trimming: 3 bases; junction bases outside the gene matches: 8. The CDR3 sequence: CASSQDFPTSGKTDTQYF. CDR3 coding DNA: TGCGCCAGCAGCCAAGATTTTCCGACTAGCGGGAAAACAGATACGCAGTATTTT.

V and J are TRBV15 and TRBJ2-5; TRBD2 agrees at 12 bases. The CDR3 consists of 17 residues. J gave up 5 bases and V 0 bases, and 7 bases lay outside the gene matches. Germline CDR1 reads LNHNV; CDR2 reads YYDKDF (reference sequence). CDR3 coding DNA: TGTGCCACCAGCAGAGAGGCTAGCGGGGGGGCCCGGGAGACCCAGTACTTC. Translating it yields CATSREASGGARETQYF.